A single sample gave rise to the 8 T cell receptor beta chains below, sequenced in a study of blood T cell repertoires in COVID-19. Profiling relied on immunoSEQ multiplex PCR, and the TCRdb table lists in-frame clones only, not all of them. This sample has over 100,000 clones, with roughly 82% found just once. The specimen sequenced was peripheral blood. The receptor source for this set is a woman aged 80 or over with active or convalescent COVID-19.

This chain uses TRBV4-1 with TRBJ2-1; 11 nucleotides align to TRBD2. The junction had 5 bases not matched to a gene; V was cut back by 1 base and J by 3 bases. CDR3 length equals 17 residues. CDR1 is MGHRA, CDR2 YSYEKL, per germline. The CDR3 here is CASSQAETSGIYNEQFF. CDR3 bases: TGCGCCAGCAGCCAAGCGGAGACTAGCGGGATCTACAATGAGCAGTTCTTC.

The V call is TRBV5-1, the J call TRBJ1-1; 8 bases agree with TRBD1. The length of the CDR3 is 15 residues. Germline V gene data show CDR1 as SGHRS and CDR2 as YFSETQ. With V trimmed by 0 bases and J by 5 bases, 6 bases remained unmatched. The CDR3 DNA follows: TGCGCCAGCAGCTTGGACAGGGGGTTATCGACTGAAGCTTTCTTT. Protein sequence: CASSLDRGLSTEAFF.

This clone has more than one count but fewer than ten. The chain couples TRBV10-3 to TRBJ2-7; TRBD1 agrees at 9 bases. V trimming: 5 bases; J trimming: 2 bases; junction bases outside the gene matches: 7. The CDR3 is 15 amino acids. The V gene's germline CDR1 is ENHRY and CDR2 SYGVKD. This CDR3 reads CAISTTGGTTYEQYF. Written as DNA, the CDR3 is TGTGCCATCAGTACAACAGGGGGCACTACCTACGAGCAGTACTTC.

This rearrangement joins TRBV7-9 to TRBJ1-5; 11 nucleotides agree with TRBD1. CDR3 length: 16 residues. Losses at the gene ends were 3 bases for V and 6 bases for J; bases not matched to a gene: 7. CDR1 SEHNR and CDR2 FQNEAQ come from the germline V gene (reference sequence). In DNA form, the CDR3 reads TGTGCCAGCAGCTTGGACGGGACAGGGGGTACTCAGCCCCAGCATTTT. It is translated as CASSLDGTGGTQPQHF.

This chain uses TRBV7-9 with TRBJ2-7, with TRBD1 identical over 7 bases. CDR3 size: 15 residues. Germline V gene data show CDR1 as SEHNR and CDR2 as FQNEAQ (reference sequence). After removal of 5 bases from V and 2 bases from J, the junction contained 9 bases not matched to a gene. This CDR3 is CASSQPRRGPYEQYF. CDR3 in DNA: TGTGCCAGCAGCCAGCCTCGTAGGGGGCCCTACGAGCAGTACTTC.

V is TRBV7-2 and J is TRBJ2-7; the match to TRBD2 covers 7 bases. CDR1 SGHTA and CDR2 FQGNSA come from the germline V gene. CDR3 size: 14 residues. Trimming took 4 bases from V and 3 from J; bases not matched to a gene: 6. As DNA, the CDR3 is TGTGCCAGCAGCTGGGGCGGGAGTAACTACGAGCAGTACTTC. Translating gives CASSWGGSNYEQYF. The variable domain in full, completed from reference TRBV7-2 and TRBJ2-7, reads GAGVSQSPSNKVTEKGKDVELRCDPISGHTALYWYRQSLGQGLEFLIYFQGNSAPDKSGLPSDRFSAERTGGSVSTLTIQRTQQEDSAVYLCASSWGGSNYEQYFGPGTRLTVT.

The chain uses TRBV28 and TRBJ2-2; 12 positions match TRBD2. The germline V gene has CDR1 MDHEN and CDR2 SYDVKM. This CDR3 is 15 amino acids long. V shed 8 bases and J 5 bases; nucleotides not matched to a gene: 6. CDR3 residues: CASSLAGGVTGELFF. CDR3 DNA: TGTGCCAGCTCCCTAGCGGGAGGGGTAACCGGGGAGCTGTTTTTT.

The chain recombines TRBV3-1 (or the pseudogene TRBV3-2) with TRBJ2-3, with 7 bases fitting TRBD2. The CDR3 runs 19 residues. The J segment lost 1 base and the V segment lost 0 bases, leaving 13 bases of the junction unmatched. Germline V CDR1 and CDR2: LGHDT, YNNKEL (reference sequence). This chain's CDR3 is CASSQEGLGAGERTDTQYF. In DNA, the CDR3 is TGTGCCAGCAGCCAAGAAGGTTTAGGGGCGGGAGAGCGCACAGATACGCAGTATTTT.